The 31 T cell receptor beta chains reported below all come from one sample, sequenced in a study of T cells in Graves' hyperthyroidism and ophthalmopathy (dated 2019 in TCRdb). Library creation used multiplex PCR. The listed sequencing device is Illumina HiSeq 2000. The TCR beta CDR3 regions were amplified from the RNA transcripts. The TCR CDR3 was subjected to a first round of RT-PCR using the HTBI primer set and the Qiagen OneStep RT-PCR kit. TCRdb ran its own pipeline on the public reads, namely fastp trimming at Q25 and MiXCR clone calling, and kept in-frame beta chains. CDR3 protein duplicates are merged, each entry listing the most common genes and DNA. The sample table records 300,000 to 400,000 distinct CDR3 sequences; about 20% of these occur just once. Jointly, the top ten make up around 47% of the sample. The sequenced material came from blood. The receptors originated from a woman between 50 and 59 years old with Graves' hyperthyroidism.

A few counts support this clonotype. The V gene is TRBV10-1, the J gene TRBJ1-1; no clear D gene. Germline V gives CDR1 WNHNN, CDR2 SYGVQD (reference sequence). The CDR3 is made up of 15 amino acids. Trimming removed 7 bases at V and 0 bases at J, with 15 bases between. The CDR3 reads CASNRPGDMNTEAFF. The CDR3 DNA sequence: TGCGCCAGCAACAGACCCGGGGATATGAACACTGAAGCTTTCTTT.

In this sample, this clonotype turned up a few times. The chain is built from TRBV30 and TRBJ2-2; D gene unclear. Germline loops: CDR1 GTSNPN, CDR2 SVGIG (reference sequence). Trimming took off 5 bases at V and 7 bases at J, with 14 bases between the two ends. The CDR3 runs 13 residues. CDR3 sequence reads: CAWVPFGVGELFF. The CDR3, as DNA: TGTGCCTGGGTCCCCTTTGGTGTCGGGGAGCTGTTTTTT. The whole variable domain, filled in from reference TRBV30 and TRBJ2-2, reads SQTIHQWPATLVQPVGSPLSLECTVEGTSNPNLYWYRQAAGRGLQLLFYSVGIGQISSEVPQNLSASRPQDRQFILSSKKLLLSDSGFYLCAWVPFGVGELFFGEGSRLTVL.

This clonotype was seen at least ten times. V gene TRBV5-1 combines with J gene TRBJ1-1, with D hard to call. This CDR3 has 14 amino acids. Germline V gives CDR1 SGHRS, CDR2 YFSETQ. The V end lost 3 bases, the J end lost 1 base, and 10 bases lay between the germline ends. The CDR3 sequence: CASSSLAANTEAFF. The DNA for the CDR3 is TGCGCCAGCAGCTCGCTGGCCGCGAACACTGAAGCTTTCTTT.

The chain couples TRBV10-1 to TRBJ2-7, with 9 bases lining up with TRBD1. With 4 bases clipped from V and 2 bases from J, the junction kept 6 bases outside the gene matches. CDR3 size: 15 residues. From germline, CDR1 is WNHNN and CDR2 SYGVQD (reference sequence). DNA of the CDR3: TGCGCCAGCAGTGTCGGGACAGGGAATACCTACGAGCAGTACGTC. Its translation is CASSVGTGNTYEQYV.

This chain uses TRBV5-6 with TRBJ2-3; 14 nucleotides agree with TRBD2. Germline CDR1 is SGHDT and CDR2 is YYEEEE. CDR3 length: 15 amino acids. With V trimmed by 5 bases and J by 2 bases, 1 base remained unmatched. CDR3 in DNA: TGTGCCAGCAGGGGACTAGCGGGAGCCACAGATACGCAGTATTTT. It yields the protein CASRGLAGATDTQYF.

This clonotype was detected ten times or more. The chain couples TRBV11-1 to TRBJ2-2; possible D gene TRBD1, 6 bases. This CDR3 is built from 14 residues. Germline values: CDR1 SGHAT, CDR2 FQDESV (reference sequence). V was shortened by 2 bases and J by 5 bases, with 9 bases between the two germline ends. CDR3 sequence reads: CASSLRTDTGELFF. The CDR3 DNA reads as TGTGCCAGCAGCTTAAGGACAGATACCGGGGAGCTGTTTTTT.

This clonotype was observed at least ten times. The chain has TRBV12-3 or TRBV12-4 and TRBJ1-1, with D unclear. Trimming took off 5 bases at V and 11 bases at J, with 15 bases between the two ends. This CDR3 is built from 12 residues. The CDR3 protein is CASSPNSGGAFF. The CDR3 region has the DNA TGTGCCAGCAGTCCAAACTCGGGAGGGGCTTTCTTT.

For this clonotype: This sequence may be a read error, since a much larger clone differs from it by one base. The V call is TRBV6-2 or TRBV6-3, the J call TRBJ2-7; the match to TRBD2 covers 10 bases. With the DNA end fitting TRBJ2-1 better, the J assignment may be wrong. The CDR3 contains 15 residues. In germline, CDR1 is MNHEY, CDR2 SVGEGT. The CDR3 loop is CASTVLAGSSYEQFF. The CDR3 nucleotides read TGTGCCAGCACCGTACTAGCGGGAAGCTCCTACGAGCAGTTCTTC.

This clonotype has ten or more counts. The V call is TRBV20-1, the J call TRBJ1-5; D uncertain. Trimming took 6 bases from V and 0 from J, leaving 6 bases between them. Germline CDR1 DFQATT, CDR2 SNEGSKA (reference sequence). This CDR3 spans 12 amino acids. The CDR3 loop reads CSAAGSNQPQHF. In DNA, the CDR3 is TGCAGTGCCGCGGGTAGCAATCAGCCCCAGCATTTT.

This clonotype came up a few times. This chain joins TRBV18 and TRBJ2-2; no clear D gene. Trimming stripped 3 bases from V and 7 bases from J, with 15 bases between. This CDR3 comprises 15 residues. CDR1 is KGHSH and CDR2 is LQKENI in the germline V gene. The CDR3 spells CASSPPASSGGELFF. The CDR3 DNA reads TGTGCCAGCTCACCTCCGGCGTCTTCGGGCGGGGAGCTGTTTTTT.

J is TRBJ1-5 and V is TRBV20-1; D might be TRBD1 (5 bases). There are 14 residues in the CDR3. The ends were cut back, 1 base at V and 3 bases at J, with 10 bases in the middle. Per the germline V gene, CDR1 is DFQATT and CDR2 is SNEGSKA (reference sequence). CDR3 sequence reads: CSARGGSFNQPQHF. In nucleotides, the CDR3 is TGCAGTGCTAGAGGGGGCAGCTTCAATCAGCCCCAGCATTTT.

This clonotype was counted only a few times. The CDR3 coding sequence is TGTGCCAGCAGTTTATCGGCCTCGGTGGGGACTAACTATGGCTACACCTTC. Translated, it gives CASSLSASVGTNYGYTF. This chain uses TRBV27 with TRBJ1-2, with D hard to call. Germline lookup yields CDR1 MNHEY and CDR2 SMNVEV (reference sequence). The CDR3 sequence is 17 residues long. The germline V and J ends were trimmed by 0 bases and 0 bases, with 14 bases remaining between them.

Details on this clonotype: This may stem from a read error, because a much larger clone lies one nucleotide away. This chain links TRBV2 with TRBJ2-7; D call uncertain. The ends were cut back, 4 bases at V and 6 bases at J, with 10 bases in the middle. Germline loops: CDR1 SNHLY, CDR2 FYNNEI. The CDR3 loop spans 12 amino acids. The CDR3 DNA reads TGTGCCAGCAGTGTAGACATGTTCGAGCAGTACGTC. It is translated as CASSVDMFEQYV.

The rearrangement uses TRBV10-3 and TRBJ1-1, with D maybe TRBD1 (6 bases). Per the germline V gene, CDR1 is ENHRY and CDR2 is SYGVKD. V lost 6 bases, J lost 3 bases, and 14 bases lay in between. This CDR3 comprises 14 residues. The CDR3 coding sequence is TGTGCCATCAGGAATACAGGGTTTGACACTGAAGCTTTCTTT. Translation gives CAIRNTGFDTEAFF.

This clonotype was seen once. CDR3 protein: CSARVVGLAGTDTQYF. The DNA for the CDR3 is TGCAGTGCTAGAGTGGTTGGGCTAGCAGGCACAGATACGCAGTATTTT. The V and J genes are TRBV20-1 and TRBJ2-3; possible D gene TRBD2, 5 bases. V lost 1 base and J lost 1, with 15 bases in between. The CDR3 runs to 16 residues. Germline V gives CDR1 DFQATT, CDR2 SNEGSKA (reference sequence).

The CDR3 bases are TGTGCCAGCAGCGTAGGAGGGACGCCAACTAATGAAAAACTGTTTTTT. Its translation: CASSVGGTPTNEKLFF. The chain carries TRBV7-9 and TRBJ1-4; D possibly corresponds to TRBD1 (5 bases). The CDR3 covers 16 residues. Germline V CDR1 and CDR2: SEHNR, FQNEAQ (reference sequence). V lost 5 bases to trimming and J lost 0 bases, with 13 bases between them.

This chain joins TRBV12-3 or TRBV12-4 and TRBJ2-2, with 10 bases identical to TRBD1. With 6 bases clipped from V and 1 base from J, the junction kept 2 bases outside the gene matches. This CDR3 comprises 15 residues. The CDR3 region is CASRGQGVNTGELFF. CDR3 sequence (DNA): TGTGCCAGCAGAGGACAGGGGGTGAACACCGGGGAGCTGTTTTTT.

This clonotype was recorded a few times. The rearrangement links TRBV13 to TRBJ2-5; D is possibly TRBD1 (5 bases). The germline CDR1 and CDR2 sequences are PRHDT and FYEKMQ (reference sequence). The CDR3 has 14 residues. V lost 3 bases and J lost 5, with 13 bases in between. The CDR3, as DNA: TGTGCCAGCAGCTTTGAAGGGGATTTCGAGACCCAGTACTTC. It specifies CASSFEGDFETQYF.

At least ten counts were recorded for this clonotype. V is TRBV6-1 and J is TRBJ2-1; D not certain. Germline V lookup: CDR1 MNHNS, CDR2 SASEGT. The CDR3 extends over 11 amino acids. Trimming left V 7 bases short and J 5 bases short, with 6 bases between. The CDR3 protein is CASTTDNEQFF. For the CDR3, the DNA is TGTGCCAGCACGACTGACAATGAGCAGTTCTTC.

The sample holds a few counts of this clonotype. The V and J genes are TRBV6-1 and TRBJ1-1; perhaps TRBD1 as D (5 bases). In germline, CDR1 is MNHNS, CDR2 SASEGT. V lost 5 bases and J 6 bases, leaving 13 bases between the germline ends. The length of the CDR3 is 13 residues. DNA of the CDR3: TGTGCCAGCAGTTACGCGGGGGGTGCTGAAGCTTTCTTT. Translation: CASSYAGGAEAFF.

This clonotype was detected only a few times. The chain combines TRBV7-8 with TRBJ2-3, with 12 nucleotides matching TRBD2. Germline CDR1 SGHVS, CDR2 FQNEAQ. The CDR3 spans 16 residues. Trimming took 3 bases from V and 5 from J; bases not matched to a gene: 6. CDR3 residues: CASSLASGGAGDTQYF. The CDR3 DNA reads TGTGCCAGCAGCTTGGCTAGCGGGGGGGCGGGAGATACGCAGTATTTT.

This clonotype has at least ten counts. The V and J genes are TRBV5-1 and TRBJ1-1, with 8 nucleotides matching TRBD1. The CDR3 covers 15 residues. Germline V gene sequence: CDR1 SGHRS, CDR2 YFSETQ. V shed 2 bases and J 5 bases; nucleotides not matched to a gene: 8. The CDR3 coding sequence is TGCGCCAGCAGCTTCATGTCAGGGGGCAGTACTGAAGCTTTCTTT. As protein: CASSFMSGGSTEAFF.

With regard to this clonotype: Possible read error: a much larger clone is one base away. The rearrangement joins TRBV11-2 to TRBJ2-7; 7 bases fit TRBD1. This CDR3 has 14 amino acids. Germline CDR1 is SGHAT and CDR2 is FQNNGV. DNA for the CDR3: TGTGCCAGCAGCTTAGGGGACAGTGCCTACGGGCAGTACTTC. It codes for CASSLGDSAYGQYF.

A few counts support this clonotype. CDR3 residues: CASSPGGSSGGPETQYF. CDR3 bases: TGTGCCAGCAGTCCCGGGGGGTCTAGCGGGGGGCCAGAGACCCAGTACTTC. The chain uses TRBV27 and TRBJ2-5; 11 nucleotides match TRBD2. Germline CDR1 and CDR2: MNHEY and SMNVEV (reference sequence). The CDR3 has 17 amino acids. V lost 5 bases to trimming and J lost 4 bases; unmatched junction nucleotides: 12.

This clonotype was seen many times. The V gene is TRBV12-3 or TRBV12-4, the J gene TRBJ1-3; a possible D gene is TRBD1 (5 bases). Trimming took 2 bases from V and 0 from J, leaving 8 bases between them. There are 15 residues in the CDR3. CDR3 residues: CASSLPRASGNTIYF. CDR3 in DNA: TGTGCCAGCAGTTTACCCAGGGCCTCTGGAAACACCATATATTTT.

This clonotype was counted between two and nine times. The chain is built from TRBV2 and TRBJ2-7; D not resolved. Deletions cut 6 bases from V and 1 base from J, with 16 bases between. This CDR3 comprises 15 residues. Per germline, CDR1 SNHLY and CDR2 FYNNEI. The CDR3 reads CASSESVTSSYEQYV. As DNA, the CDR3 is TGTGCCAGCAGCGAGTCGGTTACCTCTTCCTACGAGCAGTACGTC.

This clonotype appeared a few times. In DNA form, the CDR3 reads TGTGCCAGCAGTTTAGCGAAAAAAAAAAAGTTCTTC. Protein sequence: CASSLAKKKKFF. This chain links TRBV12-3 or TRBV12-4 with TRBJ2-1; D call uncertain. The V end lost 0 bases, the J end lost 14 bases, and 11 bases lay between the germline ends. This CDR3 has 12 amino acids.

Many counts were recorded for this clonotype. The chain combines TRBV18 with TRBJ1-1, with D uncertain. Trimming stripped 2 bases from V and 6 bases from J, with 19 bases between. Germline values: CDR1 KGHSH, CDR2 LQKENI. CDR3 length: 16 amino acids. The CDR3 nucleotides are TGTGCCAGCTCACCATCTTCGGAGGGCCTAAGGGCTGAAGCTTTCTTT. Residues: CASSPSSEGLRAEAFF.

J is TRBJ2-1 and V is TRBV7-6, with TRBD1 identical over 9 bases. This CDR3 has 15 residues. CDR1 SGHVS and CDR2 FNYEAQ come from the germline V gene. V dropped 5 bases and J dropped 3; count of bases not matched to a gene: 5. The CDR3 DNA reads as TGTGCCAGCAGCCGGACAGGGGAGCTCTACAATGAGCAGTTCTTC. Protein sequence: CASSRTGELYNEQFF. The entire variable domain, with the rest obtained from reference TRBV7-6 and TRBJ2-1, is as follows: GAGVSQSPRYKVTKRGQDVALRCDPISGHVSLYWYRQALGQGPEFLTYFNYEAQQDKSGLPNDRFSAERPEGSISTLTIQRTEQRDSAMYRCASSRTGELYNEQFFGPGTRLTVL.

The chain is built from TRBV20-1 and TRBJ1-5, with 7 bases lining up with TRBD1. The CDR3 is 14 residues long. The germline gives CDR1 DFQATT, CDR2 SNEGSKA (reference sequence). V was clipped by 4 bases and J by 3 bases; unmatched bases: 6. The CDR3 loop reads CSATSGTVNQPQHF. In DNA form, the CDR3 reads TGCAGTGCTACAAGCGGGACAGTCAATCAGCCCCAGCATTTT.

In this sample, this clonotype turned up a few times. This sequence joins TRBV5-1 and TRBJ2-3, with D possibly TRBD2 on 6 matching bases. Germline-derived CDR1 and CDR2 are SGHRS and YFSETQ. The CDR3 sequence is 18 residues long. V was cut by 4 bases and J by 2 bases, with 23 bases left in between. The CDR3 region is CASSGEDYLRAATDTQYF. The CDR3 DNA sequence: TGCGCCAGCAGCGGGGAGGACTACCTCCGCGCGGCCACAGATACGCAGTATTTT.